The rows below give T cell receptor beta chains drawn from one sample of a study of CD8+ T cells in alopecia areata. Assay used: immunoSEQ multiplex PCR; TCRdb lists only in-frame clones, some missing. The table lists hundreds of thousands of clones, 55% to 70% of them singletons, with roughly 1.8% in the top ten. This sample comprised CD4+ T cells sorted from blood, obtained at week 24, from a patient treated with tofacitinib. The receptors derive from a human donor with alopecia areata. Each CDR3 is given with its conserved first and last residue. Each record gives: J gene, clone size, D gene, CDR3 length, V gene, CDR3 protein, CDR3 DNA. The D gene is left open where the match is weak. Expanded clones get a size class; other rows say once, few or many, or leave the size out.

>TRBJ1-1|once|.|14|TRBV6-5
CASKLKRVNTEAFF
TGTGCCAGCAAACTTAAGCGGGTGAACACTGAAGCTTTCTTT
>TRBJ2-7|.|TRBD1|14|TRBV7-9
CASSSRTGSYEQYF
TGTGCCAGCAGCTCACGGACAGGGTCCTACGAGCAGTACTTC
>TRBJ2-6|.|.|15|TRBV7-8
CASSSPGPGANVLTF
TGTGCCAGCAGCTCTCCAGGCCCTGGGGCCAACGTCCTGACTTTC
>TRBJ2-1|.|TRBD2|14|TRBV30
CAWSGAGGPDEQFF
TGTGCCTGGAGCGGCGCGGGGGGGCCCGATGAGCAGTTCTTC
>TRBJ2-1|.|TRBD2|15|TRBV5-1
CASSSLAGPGGEQFF
TGCGCCAGCAGCTCACTAGCGGGGCCTGGTGGTGAGCAGTTCTTC
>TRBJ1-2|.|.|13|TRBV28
CASSLKGDRGYTF
TGTGCCAGCAGTTTAAAGGGAGATCGAGGCTACACCTTC
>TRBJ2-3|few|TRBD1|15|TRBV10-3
CAIKRDRGPADTQYF
TGTGCCATCAAGAGGGACAGGGGGCCCGCAGATACGCAGTATTTT
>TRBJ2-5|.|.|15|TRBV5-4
CASSPPRGGLQTQYF
TGTGCCAGCAGCCCGCCGCGTGGGGGGCTGCAGACCCAGTACTTC
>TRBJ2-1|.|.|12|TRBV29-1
CSVEPIYNEQFF
TGCAGCGTTGAGCCCATCTACAATGAGCAGTTCTTC
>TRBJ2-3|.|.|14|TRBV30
CAWSKRDGTDTQYF
TGTGCCTGGAGTAAGAGGGACGGAACAGATACGCAGTATTTT
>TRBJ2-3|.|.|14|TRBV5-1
CASKRGAGTDTQYF
TGCGCCAGCAAGAGGGGGGCCGGCACAGATACGCAGTATTTT
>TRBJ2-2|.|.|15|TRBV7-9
CASSLDGFTTGELFF
TGTGCCAGCAGCTTAGATGGCTTTACCACCGGGGAGCTGTTTTTT
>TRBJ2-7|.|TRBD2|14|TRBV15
CATSALADSYEQYF
TGTGCCACCAGCGCGCTAGCGGACTCCTACGAGCAGTACTTC
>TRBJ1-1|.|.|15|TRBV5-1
CASSLGPGVSTEAFF
TGCGCCAGCAGCTTGGGTCCGGGGGTGAGCACTGAAGCTTTCTTT
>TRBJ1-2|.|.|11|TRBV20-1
CSAREFDGYTF
TGCAGTGCTAGAGAGTTCGATGGCTACACCTTC
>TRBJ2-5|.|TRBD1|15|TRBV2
CASSEGTGVQETQYF
TGTGCCAGCAGTGAAGGGACAGGGGTCCAAGAGACCCAGTACTTC
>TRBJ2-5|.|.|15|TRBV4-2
CASSQVRDSRGTQYF
TGTGCCAGCAGCCAAGTAAGGGACTCTAGGGGGACCCAGTACTTC
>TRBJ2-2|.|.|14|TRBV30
CAWRVTSNTGELFF
TGTGCCTGGAGAGTAACGAGCAATACCGGGGAGCTGTTTTTT
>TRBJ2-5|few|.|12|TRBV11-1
CASSLERETQYF
TGTGCCAGCAGCTTAGAGCGTGAGACCCAGTACTTC
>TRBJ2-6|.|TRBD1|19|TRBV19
CASSAYGTGGGSGANVLTF
TGTGCCAGTAGTGCCTACGGGACAGGGGGCGGCTCTGGGGCCAACGTCCTGACTTTC
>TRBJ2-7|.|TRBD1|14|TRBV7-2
CASSRTGGSYEQYF
TGTGCCAGCAGCCGGACAGGGGGATCCTACGAGCAGTACTTC
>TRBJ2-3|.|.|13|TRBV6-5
CASRRTVTDTQYF
TGTGCCAGCAGGCGGACAGTAACAGATACGCAGTATTTT
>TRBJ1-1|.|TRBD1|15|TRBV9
CASSVKGAGNTEAFF
TGTGCCAGCAGCGTTAAGGGGGCAGGAAACACTGAAGCTTTCTTT
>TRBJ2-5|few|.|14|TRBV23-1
CASWGHKRQETQYF
TGCGCCAGCTGGGGGCACAAACGCCAAGAGACCCAGTACTTC
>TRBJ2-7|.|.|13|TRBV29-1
CSVVSGGVNEQYF
TGCAGCGTTGTCTCGGGGGGCGTAAACGAGCAGTACTTC
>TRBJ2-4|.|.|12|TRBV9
CASSVAKNIQYF
TGTGCCAGCAGCGTAGCCAAAAACATTCAGTACTTC
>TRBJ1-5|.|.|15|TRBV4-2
CASSQDPNSNQPQHF
TGTGCCAGCAGCCAAGACCCAAATAGCAATCAGCCCCAGCATTTT
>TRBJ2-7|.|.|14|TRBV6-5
CASSYGDISYEQYF
TGTGCCAGCAGTTACGGCGACATTTCCTACGAGCAGTACTTC
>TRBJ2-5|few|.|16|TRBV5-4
CASSYVSGTDQETQYF
TGTGCCAGCAGCTACGTTTCCGGGACGGACCAAGAGACCCAGTACTTC
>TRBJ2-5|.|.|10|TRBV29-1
CSVGRETQYF
TGCAGCGTTGGAAGAGAGACCCAGTACTTC
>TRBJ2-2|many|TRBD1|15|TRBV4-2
CASTPGQGITGELFF
TGTGCCAGCACGCCGGGACAGGGGATCACCGGGGAGCTGTTTTTT
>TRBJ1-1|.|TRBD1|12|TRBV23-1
CARGQGAYEAFF
TGCGCCAGGGGACAGGGGGCCTATGAAGCTTTCTTT
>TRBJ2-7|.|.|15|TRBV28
CASTRRVGVSYEQYF
TGTGCCAGCACTAGACGCGTAGGGGTCTCCTACGAGCAGTACTTC
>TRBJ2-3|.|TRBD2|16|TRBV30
CAWSVRGLAFTDTQYF
TGTGCCTGGAGTGTTAGGGGACTAGCCTTTACAGATACGCAGTATTTT
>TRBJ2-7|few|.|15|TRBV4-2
CASSPLTDVTYEQYF
TGTGCCAGCAGCCCACTCACAGACGTGACCTACGAGCAGTACTTC
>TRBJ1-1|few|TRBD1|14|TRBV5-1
CASSWTGMNTEAFF
TGCGCCAGCAGCTGGACAGGGATGAACACTGAAGCTTTCTTT
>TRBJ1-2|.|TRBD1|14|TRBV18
CASSPSAGGYGYTF
TGTGCCAGCTCACCTTCGGCAGGGGGCTATGGCTACACCTTC
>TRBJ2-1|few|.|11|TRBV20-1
CSANLYNEQFF
TGCAGTGCTAACCTATACAATGAGCAGTTCTTC
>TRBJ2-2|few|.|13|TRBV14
CASSLRATGELFF
TGTGCCAGCAGCCTTCGGGCTACCGGGGAGCTGTTTTTT
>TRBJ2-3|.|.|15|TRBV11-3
CASSLEGQSTDTQYF
TGTGCCAGCAGCTTAGAGGGGCAGAGCACAGATACGCAGTATTTT
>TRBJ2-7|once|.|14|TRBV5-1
CASSLGDSSYEQYF
TGCGCCAGCAGCTTGGGGGACTCGTCCTACGAGCAGTACTTC
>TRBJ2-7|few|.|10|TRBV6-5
CASRGSRQYF
TGTGCCAGCAGGGGCTCGAGGCAGTACTTC
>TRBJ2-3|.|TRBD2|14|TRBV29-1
CSVERTSGTDTQYF
TGCAGCGTTGAGCGGACTAGCGGCACAGATACGCAGTATTTT
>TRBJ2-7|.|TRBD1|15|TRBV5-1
CASSLGPGTAYEQYF
TGCGCCAGCAGCTTGGGCCCCGGGACAGCTTACGAGCAGTACTTC
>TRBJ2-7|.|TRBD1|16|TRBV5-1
CASCEAVGTGGYEQYF
TGCGCCAGCTGTGAGGCGGTCGGGACAGGGGGCTACGAGCAGTACTTC
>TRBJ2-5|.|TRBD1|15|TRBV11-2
CASSLVTGGQETQYF
TGTGCCAGCAGCTTAGTGACAGGGGGCCAAGAGACCCAGTACTTC
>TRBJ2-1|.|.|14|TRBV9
CASSVEAGQGEQFF
TGTGCCAGCAGCGTAGAGGCAGGGCAGGGTGAGCAGTTCTTC
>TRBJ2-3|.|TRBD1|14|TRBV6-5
CASRDRGITDTQYF
TGTGCCAGCAGGGACAGGGGAATCACAGATACGCAGTATTTT
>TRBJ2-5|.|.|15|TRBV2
CASSNPRTRRETQYF
TGTGCCAGCAGCAATCCCCGGACGAGGAGGGAGACCCAGTACTTC
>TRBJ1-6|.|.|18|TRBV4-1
CASRPVVRRSSYNSPLHF
TGCGCCAGCAGGCCAGTGGTTCGTAGGAGCTCCTATAATTCACCCCTCCACTTT
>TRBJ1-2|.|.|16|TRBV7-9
CASSPNTGFRWSGYTF
TGTGCCAGCAGCCCAAACACAGGGTTCCGATGGTCTGGCTACACCTTC
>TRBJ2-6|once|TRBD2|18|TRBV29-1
CSVERSSREGSGANVLTF
TGCAGCGTTGAAAGGTCGTCTCGGGAGGGCTCTGGGGCCAACGTCCTGACTTTC
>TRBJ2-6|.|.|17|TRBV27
CASTRRAGNSGANVLTF
TGTGCCAGCACAAGGAGGGCGGGGAACTCTGGGGCCAACGTCCTGACTTTC
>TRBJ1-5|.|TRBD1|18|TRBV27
CASSRTPTGGWGNQPQHF
TGTGCCAGCAGTCGTACTCCGACAGGGGGCTGGGGGAATCAGCCCCAGCATTTT
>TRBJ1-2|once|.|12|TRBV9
CASSVAEGGYTF
TGTGCCAGCAGCGTGGCGGAAGGTGGCTACACCTTC
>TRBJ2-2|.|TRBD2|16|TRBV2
CASRPGLAGFTGELFF
TGTGCCAGCAGGCCGGGACTAGCGGGGTTCACCGGGGAGCTGTTTTTT
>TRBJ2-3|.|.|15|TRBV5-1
CASSLARGGTDTQYF
TGCGCCAGCAGCTTGGCGAGAGGGGGCACAGATACGCAGTATTTT
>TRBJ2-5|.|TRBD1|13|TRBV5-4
CASTPGQGATQYF
TGTGCCAGCACCCCGGGCCAGGGGGCGACCCAGTACTTC
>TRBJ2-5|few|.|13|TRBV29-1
CSVRMGPQETQYF
TGCAGCGTTCGTATGGGGCCTCAAGAGACCCAGTACTTC